The T cell receptor (beta chain) under discussion was sequenced for a study of T cell repertoires in ileal Crohn's disease. Study-level background: Operated complications were stricturing disease (roughly 60%) and penetrating disease (approximately 39%).

The ends were cut back, 2 bases at V and 8 bases at J, with 9 bases in the middle. Per the germline V gene, CDR1 is MNHEY and CDR2 is SVGAGI. There are 12 residues in the CDR3. Sequencing was performed with immunoSEQ multiplex PCR; in TCRdb, only in-frame clones are kept and a portion is missing. The sample shows around 15,000 clones, approximately 60% of them seen only once. In its sample, this clone was seen once. Its antigen is still unknown. Study conclusions and caveats: Active smokers at surgery had more clonal expansions than non-smokers.

Patients were adults with ileal or ileocolonic Crohn's disease needing resection. Sequenced input: ileal tissue. The rearrangement uses TRBV6-5 and TRBJ1-2, with D hard to call. This clonotype originated in an adult with Crohn's disease. CDR3 DNA: TGTGCCAGCAGTTACCCTGGTGGCGGCTACACCTTC. Amino acid sequence: CASSYPGGGYTF.